The rows below give T cell receptor beta chains drawn from one sample of a study of cytomegalovirus exposure and HLA in healthy donors. Clones were read by immunoSEQ multiplex PCR, and TCRdb kept only the in-frame ones, dropping some. Here the sample table reports about 120,000 clones. The sequenced material came from PBMCs. These receptors all stem from a man aged 40-55 years in good health and CMV-seropositive. CDR3s include the opening cysteine and the closing phenylalanine or tryptophan. The D gene is left open where the match is weak.

14	NA	TRBV2	TRBJ2-5	TGTGCCAGCAGTGAGTTCAGGGGAGAGCAGACCCAGTACTTC	CASSEFRGEQTQYF
15	NA	TRBV28	TRBJ2-7	TGTGCCAGCAGTTTTTTCCAGTATGCCTCCTACGAGCAGTACTTC	CASSFFQYASYEQYF
16	NA	TRBV19	TRBJ2-6	TGTGCCAGTAGATTTTGGGGAGGCTCTGGGGCCAACGTCCTGACTTTC	CASRFWGGSGANVLTF
16	NA	TRBV27	TRBJ1-3	TGTGCCAGCAGTTTAGTTGGAGGCGCCTCTGGAAACACCATATATTTT	CASSLVGGASGNTIYF
18	TRBD2	TRBV27	TRBJ2-3	TGTGCCAGCAGTGACTCCCCGGGACTAGCGGGATCTAGCGTTACGCAGTATTTT	CASSDSPGLAGSSVTQYF
13	NA	TRBV10-3	TRBJ1-3	TGTGCCATCGGGGACAACTCTGGAAACACCATATATTTT	CAIGDNSGNTIYF
18	TRBD2	TRBV7-9	TRBJ2-7	TGTGCCAGCAAGACGATTTCAGGATTAGCGGGGGGAGAGAGCGAGCAGTACTTC	CASKTISGLAGGESEQYF
17	NA	TRBV28	TRBJ1-2	TGTGCCAGCAGTTTACCCCAAATTCGTAGATCTAACTATGGCTACACCTTC	CASSLPQIRRSNYGYTF
15	NA	TRBV7-2	TRBJ2-1	TGTGCCAGCAGCTTAACGCAGGGCCCAAACGGTGAGCAGTTCTTC	CASSLTQGPNGEQFF
14	TRBD1	TRBV18	TRBJ1-1	TGTGCCAGCTCGGACAGGGGTCTGAACACTGAAGCTTTCTTT	CASSDRGLNTEAFF
15	NA	TRBV9	TRBJ1-1	TGTGCCAGCAGCGTAGTGGGGCAGTTGAACACTGAAGCTTTCTTT	CASSVVGQLNTEAFF
16	TRBD2	TRBV7-8	TRBJ2-7	TGTGCCAGCAGCTTAGCGTCTAGCGGGAGCGGGTACGAGCAGTACTTC	CASSLASSGSGYEQYF
15	TRBD2	TRBV7-2	TRBJ2-2	TGTGCCAGCAGCTCTCGACTAGCGCGCGCCGGGGAGCTGTTTTTT	CASSSRLARAGELFF
13	TRBD1	TRBV29-1	TRBJ2-1	TGCAGCGTCCGACAGGGGTCCCACAATGAGCAGTTCTTC	CSVRQGSHNEQFF
14	TRBD1	TRBV14	TRBJ2-1	TGTGCCAGCAGCCATAAACAGGGGGGTACTGAGCAGTTCTTC	CASSHKQGGTEQFF
16	NA	TRBV2	TRBJ1-3	TGTGCCAGCAGTGAAGCTTTTGGGAGAATAGGAAACACCATATATTTT	CASSEAFGRIGNTIYF
15	TRBD1	TRBV18	TRBJ2-7	TGTGCCAGCTCACCACCGGGACAGGACAGCTACGAGCAGTACTTC	CASSPPGQDSYEQYF
14	NA	TRBV5-5	TRBJ2-2	TGTGCCAGCAGGACGGGGGCGAACACCGGGGAGCTGTTTTTT	CASRTGANTGELFF
14	TRBD1	TRBV5-1	TRBJ2-7	TGCGCCAGCAGCCAAGGACAGGGGAATCACGGGCAGTACTTC	CASSQGQGNHGQYF
15	TRBD1	TRBV9	TRBJ2-1	TGTGCCAGCAGCGTACAGACCGGGACAGGCAGTGAGCAGTTCTTC	CASSVQTGTGSEQFF
15	NA	TRBV28	TRBJ1-1	TGTGCCAGCAGTTTACCCCGGACACCTAGCACTGAAGCTTTCTTT	CASSLPRTPSTEAFF
13	NA	TRBV5-6	TRBJ1-1	TGTGCCAGCAGCTTGTTGGGGCCGCTGGAAGCTTTCTTT	CASSLLGPLEAFF
15	TRBD2	TRBV7-8	TRBJ2-7	TGTGCCAGCAGCTCCAGGGGCGGGAGGTCCGACGAGCAGTACTTC	CASSSRGGRSDEQYF
16	TRBD1	TRBV18	TRBJ2-1	TGTGCCAGTCGAGGCCAGGGACAGGGGGGATACAATGAGCAGTTCTTC	CASRGQGQGGYNEQFF
15	NA	TRBV19	TRBJ1-5	TGTGCCAGTAGTGCGGCAACCGTAAGCAATCAGCCCCAGCATTTT	CASSAATVSNQPQHF
14	TRBD2	TRBV15	TRBJ2-3	TGTGCCACCGGTAGCGGGAGGAGCACAGATACGCAGTATTTT	CATGSGRSTDTQYF
15	TRBD2	TRBV6-4	TRBJ2-2	TGTGCCAGCAGTGCCTTAGCGGGAGGGCCCGGGGAGCTGTTTTTT	CASSALAGGPGELFF
16	NA	TRBV13	TRBJ2-1	TGTGCCAGCAGCTTCGTACAGGTTGATAGGAGGGGTGAGCAGTTCTTC	CASSFVQVDRRGEQFF
16	TRBD1	TRBV19	TRBJ2-5	TGTGCCAGTAGCCCCCCATGGAACAGGGGGCGAGAGACCCAGTACTTC	CASSPPWNRGRETQYF
12	NA	TRBV7-9	TRBJ2-7	TGTGCCAGCAGCTTAGTTTCCTACGAGCAGTACTTC	CASSLVSYEQYF
15	NA	TRBV6-5	TRBJ2-1	TGTGCCAGCAGTTCGACAGGTGGCTCCTACAATGAGCAGTTCTTC	CASSSTGGSYNEQFF
14	NA	TRBV19	TRBJ1-4	TGTGCCAGTAGTTCGGCCGAGGCTAATGAAAAACTGTTTTTT	CASSSAEANEKLFF
16	NA	TRBV7-9	TRBJ2-6	TGTGCCAGCACCCGATCTCGGGGGGCAGGGGCCAACGTCCTGACTTTC	CASTRSRGAGANVLTF
13	NA	TRBV28	TRBJ1-2	TGTGCCAGCAGTTTATTTTACAGGGTTGGCTACACCTTC	CASSLFYRVGYTF
13	NA	TRBV11-2	TRBJ2-2	TGTGCCAGCCCCTTAAGGGGCCCCGGGGAGCTGTTTTTT	CASPLRGPGELFF
13	TRBD1	TRBV18	TRBJ1-2	TGTGCCAGCTCACCGGGACAGGGAAACGGCTACACCTTC	CASSPGQGNGYTF
12	TRBD1	TRBV30	TRBJ2-1	TGTGCCTGGGGGACAGGGAATTATGAGCAGTTCTTC	CAWGTGNYEQFF
15	NA	TRBV7-3	TRBJ2-7	TGTGCCAGCAGCTTAGGGTCAGGCCTGGCCTACGAGCAGTACTTC	CASSLGSGLAYEQYF
15	TRBD1	TRBV19	TRBJ2-7	TGTGCCAGTAGTATAGGGGGACAGGGGACTCTCGAGCAGTACTTC	CASSIGGQGTLEQYF
16	NA	TRBV4-1	TRBJ2-3	TGCGCCAGCAGCCAAAGGGCGGGAAGGGGAACAGATACGCAGTATTTT	CASSQRAGRGTDTQYF
13	NA	TRBV7-9	TRBJ2-5	TGTGCCAGCAACCCAGACAGCCAAGAGACCCAGTACTTC	CASNPDSQETQYF
15	NA	TRBV19	TRBJ1-5	TGTGCCAGTAGTATAGTTCCGGGTGGCAATCAGCCCCAGCATTTT	CASSIVPGGNQPQHF
15	TRBD1	TRBV5-1	TRBJ2-7	TGCGCCAGCAGCTTGACGGGACAGGGATCCTACGAGCAGTACTTC	CASSLTGQGSYEQYF
16	NA	TRBV28	TRBJ1-4	TGTGCCAGCAGTAGCAGATTATGGGAGTATAATGAAAAACTGTTTTTT	CASSSRLWEYNEKLFF
16	TRBD2	TRBV6-5	TRBJ2-7	TGTGCCAGCAGTTATCTTGTAGCGGGAGGGCCTGGTGAGCAGTACTTC	CASSYLVAGGPGEQYF
15	TRBD2	TRBV6-5	TRBJ2-7	TGTGCCAGCAGCCGAGAGCGGGAGCTAACCTACGAGCAGTACTTC	CASSRERELTYEQYF
19	NA	TRBV19	TRBJ2-4	TGTGCCAGTAGTATAGTTGGAGCTAGGGGTTCGATAGCCAAAAACATTCAGTACTTC	CASSIVGARGSIAKNIQYF
16	NA	TRBV7-2	TRBJ1-2	TGTGCCAGCAGCTGGAGAACGGGACACACCTTCTTGGGCTACACCTTC	CASSWRTGHTFLGYTF
20	TRBD2	TRBV7-8	TRBJ2-1	TGTGCCAGCAGCTTATGGGCCCCCTTACTAGCGGGAGGGCCAGGCAATGAGCAGTTCTTC	CASSLWAPLLAGGPGNEQFF
14	NA	TRBV6-5	TRBJ1-1	TGTGCCAGCAGTTATATGTCGGGGAACACTGAAGCTTTCTTT	CASSYMSGNTEAFF
17	TRBD2	TRBV5-4	TRBJ2-2	TGTGCCAGCAGCTTTGCTAGCGGGAGGGAGAACACCGGGGAGCTGTTTTTT	CASSFASGRENTGELFF
12	TRBD2	TRBV30	TRBJ2-7	TGTGCCTGGAGTGTACGCGGGAGGGAGCAGTACTTC	CAWSVRGREQYF